These 2 T cell receptor beta chains were all obtained from the same sample, sequenced in a study of OX40 agonist ivuxolimab in advanced cancers. The method was immunoSEQ multiplex PCR; TCRdb's version includes in-frame clones alone and lacks a portion of them. In the table there are roughly 90,000 clones, 91% of which are singletons. The sample consisted of CD4+ or CD8+ T cells sorted from blood, taken in a trial of the OX40 agonist ivuxolimab. All receptors come from an adult with an advanced solid tumor such as melanoma, head and neck, liver or kidney cancer.

This chain joins TRBV7-3 and TRBJ2-3; D is unclear. The germline V and J ends were trimmed by 5 bases and 3 bases, with 12 bases remaining between them. This CDR3 contains 14 residues. CDR1 and CDR2 from the germline V gene are SGHTA and FQGTGA. The CDR3: CASSIGLGTDTQYF. The CDR3 bases are TGTGCCAGCAGCATTGGGCTGGGGACAGATACGCAGTATTTT.

This clone is a singleton in its sample. The chain recombines TRBV9 with TRBJ1-4; D not resolved. Trimming pared 2 bases from V and 0 bases from J, leaving 8 bases between. Germline V gene lookup returns CDR1 SGDLS and CDR2 YYNGEE. The CDR3 extends over 15 amino acids. The CDR3 is CASSVYGATNEKLFF. In DNA form, the CDR3 reads TGTGCCAGCAGCGTGTACGGTGCAACTAATGAAAAACTGTTTTTT.